This is a list of T cell receptor beta chains from one sample in a study of blood T cell repertoires in COVID-19. Produced via immunoSEQ multiplex PCR; TCRdb's table is partial and in-frame only. The table includes roughly 150,000 clones, 85% detected once. The sample comprised PBMCs or T cells enriched from blood (not recorded which). The source of these receptors is a woman between 40 and 50 years old who had recovered from COVID-19. Each CDR3 is given with its conserved first and last residue. Fields, in order: CDR3 protein, CDR3 DNA, D gene, clone size, V gene, J gene. D genes are given only for firm matches. The listing skips clone size in some rows; elsewhere it reads once, few, many or a size class.

CASSEGHSGNTIYF,TGTGCCAGCAGTGAAGGACACTCTGGAAACACCATATATTTT,-,once,TRBV6-1,TRBJ1-3
CASSPGQVSYEQYF,TGCGCCAGCAGCCCAGGACAGGTCTCCTACGAGCAGTACTTC,TRBD1,-,TRBV5-1,TRBJ2-7
CASSFKRAGELFF,TGTGCCAGCAGTTTTAAGCGGGCCGGGGAGCTGTTTTTT,-,-,TRBV12-3/TRBV12-4,TRBJ2-2
CASSEQGLNTEAFF,TGTGCCAGCAGTGAACAGGGGTTGAACACTGAAGCTTTCTTT,-,-,TRBV2,TRBJ1-1
CASSAEGPNTEAFF,TGTGCCAGCAGTGCGGAGGGACCGAACACTGAAGCTTTCTTT,-,-,TRBV6-4,TRBJ1-1
CASSPGQGLDGYGYTF,TGTGCCAGCAGCCCCGGACAGGGTCTGGATGGCTATGGCTACACCTTC,TRBD1,-,TRBV5-4,TRBJ1-2
CASRAESLGDQPQHF,TGTGCCAGCAGAGCGGAGTCCCTCGGGGATCAGCCCCAGCATTTT,-,few,TRBV6-5,TRBJ1-5
CSGRDSQETQYF,TGCAGCGGTCGGGACAGCCAAGAGACCCAGTACTTC,TRBD1,once,TRBV29-1,TRBJ2-5
CASSMSLGTTRSTYEQYF,TGTGCCAGCAGCATGTCCTTAGGGACTACGCGATCTACCTACGAGCAGTACTTC,TRBD2,-,TRBV11-2,TRBJ2-7
CASSSDRDNEQFF,TGTGCCAGCAGTTCGGACAGGGACAATGAGCAGTTCTTC,TRBD1,-,TRBV12-3/TRBV12-4,TRBJ2-1
CASSFGPTYEQYF,TGTGCCAGCAGTTTTGGGCCAACCTACGAGCAGTACTTC,-,-,TRBV27,TRBJ2-7
CASSPQTGGGIYGYTF,TGTGCCAGCAGCCCGCAGACAGGGGGCGGCATCTATGGCTACACCTTC,TRBD1,-,TRBV7-2,TRBJ1-2
CASSTGAGYTF,TGTGCCAGCAGCACAGGGGCTGGCTACACCTTC,TRBD1,-,TRBV9,TRBJ1-2
CASSLKTGQILNNEQFF,TGTGCCAGCAGCCTTAAGACGGGACAGATACTAAACAATGAGCAGTTCTTC,TRBD1,-,TRBV14,TRBJ2-1
CASGGTGVTGELFF,TGTGCCAGCGGGGGGACAGGGGTCACCGGGGAGCTGTTTTTT,TRBD1,few,TRBV6-5,TRBJ2-2
CASRGAGTLTDTQYF,TGTGCCAGCAGGGGCGCCGGGACTCTAACAGATACGCAGTATTTT,-,once,TRBV7-8,TRBJ2-3
CASSPTGDSNQPQHF,TGTGCCAGCAGTCCGACAGGAGATAGCAATCAGCCCCAGCATTTT,-,few,TRBV11-2,TRBJ1-5
CASSRGTGGNYEQYF,TGTGCCAGCAGCCGGGGGACAGGGGGAAACTACGAGCAGTACTTC,TRBD1,-,TRBV5-6,TRBJ2-7
CASSDTGFTGELFF,TGTGCCAGTAGTGACACAGGGTTCACCGGGGAGCTGTTTTTT,-,-,TRBV19,TRBJ2-2
CASSLDSTYEQYF,TGTGCTAGCAGTTTAGACAGTACCTACGAGCAGTACTTC,-,-,TRBV12-3/TRBV12-4,TRBJ2-7
CASSVAQGAPQHF,TGTGCCAGCAGCGTAGCACAGGGGGCGCCCCAGCATTTT,TRBD1,few,TRBV9,TRBJ1-5
CASSWGRGGEKLFF,TGCGCCAGCAGCTGGGGACGAGGGGGAGAAAAACTGTTTTTT,-,-,TRBV5-1,TRBJ1-4
CAISDTETGGINYGYTF,TGTGCCATCAGTGATACCGAGACAGGGGGCATTAACTATGGCTACACCTTC,TRBD1,-,TRBV10-3,TRBJ1-2
CSVTGLAGYNEQFF,TGCAGCGTTACTGGACTAGCGGGATACAATGAGCAGTTCTTC,TRBD2,-,TRBV29-1,TRBJ2-1
CASSPSYRDSTYEQYF,TGTGCCAGCAGCCCATCCTATCGGGACTCAACTTACGAGCAGTACTTC,-,once,TRBV14,TRBJ2-7
CSVEYRSLGTGELFF,TGCAGCGTTGAGTATCGGAGCCTAGGTACCGGGGAGCTGTTTTTT,-,-,TRBV29-1,TRBJ2-2
CASRTGLAGQETQYF,TGTGCCAGCCGCACGGGACTAGCGGGACAAGAGACCCAGTACTTC,TRBD2,-,TRBV18,TRBJ2-5
CASLSGEYQETQYF,TGTGCCTCCCTTAGCGGGGAGTACCAAGAGACCCAGTACTTC,TRBD2,-,TRBV7-8,TRBJ2-5
CASSPRGTGSSEAFF,TGTGCCAGCTCACCACGTGGGACAGGGAGTAGTGAAGCTTTCTTT,TRBD1,medium-sized,TRBV18,TRBJ1-1
CASSVAYAGGPDTQYF,TGTGCCAGCAGCGTAGCTTACGCGGGAGGGCCAGATACGCAGTATTTT,TRBD2,-,TRBV9,TRBJ2-3
CASSTPGLAGASSYNEQFF,TGTGCCAGCAGCACTCCGGGACTAGCGGGGGCTAGCTCCTACAATGAGCAGTTCTTC,TRBD2,-,TRBV11-2,TRBJ2-1
CASGREWEQFF,TGTGCCAGTGGTAGGGAGTGGGAGCAGTTCTTC,-,-,TRBV19,TRBJ2-1
CASSQDSTGNTEAFF,TGTGCCAGCAGCCAAGATAGCACAGGGAACACTGAAGCTTTCTTT,-,-,TRBV3-1/TRBV3-2,TRBJ1-1
CASTGGNSPLHF,TGTGCCAGCACCGGGGGGAATTCACCCCTCCACTTT,-,-,TRBV9,TRBJ1-6
CASSPPWDSGFGNTIYF,TGTGCCAGCAGCCCTCCTTGGGACAGCGGCTTTGGAAACACCATATATTTT,TRBD1,few,TRBV3-1/TRBV3-2,TRBJ1-3
CASSLAGDSYEQYF,TGCGCCAGCAGCTTAGCGGGGGATTCCTACGAGCAGTACTTC,TRBD2,-,TRBV5-1,TRBJ2-7
CASSLSLVSAGGSYEQYF,TGCGCCAGCAGCCTATCTCTTGTGTCCGCCGGGGGCTCCTACGAGCAGTACTTC,-,few,TRBV4-1,TRBJ2-7
CSVVETGGDTIYF,TGCAGCGTTGTTGAGACAGGGGGGGACACCATATATTTT,TRBD1,-,TRBV29-1,TRBJ1-3
CSVAISEKTQYF,TGCAGCGTTGCGATCAGCGAGAAGACCCAGTACTTC,-,-,TRBV29-1,TRBJ2-5
CASSPLVDWGGGISSPLHF,TGTGCCAGCAGCCCTCTTGTTGACTGGGGTGGAGGGATTAGCTCACCCCTCCACTTT,-,-,TRBV7-8,TRBJ1-6
CASSWNRDGTQYF,TGTGCCAGCAGCTGGAACAGGGATGGGACCCAGTACTTC,-,-,TRBV5-6,TRBJ2-5
CASSLVGGLAGRGQETQYF,TGCGCCAGCAGCTTGGTCGGGGGACTAGCGGGAAGAGGCCAAGAGACCCAGTACTTC,TRBD2,-,TRBV5-1,TRBJ2-5
CASSRALAGGPRGTGELFF,TGCGCCAGCAGCCGCGCACTAGCGGGAGGGCCAAGAGGAACCGGGGAGCTGTTTTTT,TRBD2,once,TRBV4-1,TRBJ2-2
CATPGQNSNQPQHF,TGTGCCACCCCTGGCCAGAATAGCAATCAGCCCCAGCATTTT,-,-,TRBV24-1,TRBJ1-5